This entry describes one T cell receptor (beta chain). Here immunoSEQ multiplex PCR was the method, and the copy in TCRdb shows in-frame clones only, minus some. Of 150,000 to 200,000 clones listed, just over 90% are singletons. This sample is part of a study of T cell responses to AZD1222 COVID-19 vaccine. V was clipped by 2 bases and J by 0 bases, with 11 bases between them. Germline V gene sequence: CDR1 GTSNPN, CDR2 SVGIG (reference sequence). The CDR3 consists of 15 residues. This clonotype was obtained from an adult who received the AZD1222 COVID-19 vaccine. The chain recombines TRBV30 with TRBJ1-3, with unresolved D. The sample here was peripheral blood, taken 28 days after the second AZD1222 dose. The CDR3 spells CAWSPPWRSGNTIYF. CDR3 sequence (DNA): TGTGCCTGGAGTCCCCCCTGGCGCTCTGGAAACACCATATATTTT.